At least ten counts were recorded for the clone carrying this T cell receptor beta chain. Its specificity is not known. This sample is part of a study of CD8 T cells in ankylosing spondylitis. The TCR beta libraries were generated through quantitative 5'-RACE incorporating molecular barcodes. Using its own MiXCR run on the 5' RACE reads, TCRdb lists one record per CDR3 protein. The table includes 300,000 to 350,000 distinct CDR3 sequences, 11% detected once. V was pared by 0 bases and J by 6 bases, with 6 bases of the junction left unmatched. This CDR3 contains 16 residues. CDR1 MNHNS and CDR2 SASEGT come from the germline V gene. Study-level results: Disease-linked clones, CD8+, were relatively rare in peripheral blood.

This receptor was taken from a female donor with ankylosing spondylitis or in good health (not recorded which). This sequence joins TRBV6-1 and TRBJ1-5; 9 bases agree with TRBD1. What was sequenced was blood, either unsorted or a sorted T cell fraction (not recorded which). The CDR3 reads CASSEAPETGGQPQHF. In DNA form, the CDR3 reads TGTGCCAGCAGTGAAGCGCCCGAGACAGGGGGTCAGCCCCAGCATTTT.